This TCR beta chain was sequenced for a study of T cells in localized non-small cell lung cancer. Clones were read by immunoSEQ multiplex PCR, and TCRdb kept only the in-frame ones, dropping some. In the table there are approximately 24,000 clones, around 86% of which are singletons. Concerning this clone itself: The antigen remains undetermined. A junction end diverges from the germline sequence, so it may reflect a read error.

Study findings and constraints: Paired adjacent lung recovered a median about 60 of the top 100 tumor clones. The highest T cell clonality was in uninvolved adjacent lung, above tumor. Sequencing involved a lone tumor region, leaving heterogeneity possible. Higher blood T cell density went with longer overall survival.

Germline values: CDR1 SNHLY, CDR2 FYNNEI. The CDR3 totals 13 residues. Sample: peripheral blood, taken before any cancer treatment. V is TRBV2 and J is TRBJ1-1; the D gene is possibly TRBD1 (5 bases). The sequence came from a man between 40 and 75 years old with stage I squamous cell lung carcinoma. This chain's CDR3 is CASTDTGWAEAFF. The CDR3 nucleotides read TGTGCAAGCACGGACACGGGTTGGGCTGAAGCTTTCTTT.